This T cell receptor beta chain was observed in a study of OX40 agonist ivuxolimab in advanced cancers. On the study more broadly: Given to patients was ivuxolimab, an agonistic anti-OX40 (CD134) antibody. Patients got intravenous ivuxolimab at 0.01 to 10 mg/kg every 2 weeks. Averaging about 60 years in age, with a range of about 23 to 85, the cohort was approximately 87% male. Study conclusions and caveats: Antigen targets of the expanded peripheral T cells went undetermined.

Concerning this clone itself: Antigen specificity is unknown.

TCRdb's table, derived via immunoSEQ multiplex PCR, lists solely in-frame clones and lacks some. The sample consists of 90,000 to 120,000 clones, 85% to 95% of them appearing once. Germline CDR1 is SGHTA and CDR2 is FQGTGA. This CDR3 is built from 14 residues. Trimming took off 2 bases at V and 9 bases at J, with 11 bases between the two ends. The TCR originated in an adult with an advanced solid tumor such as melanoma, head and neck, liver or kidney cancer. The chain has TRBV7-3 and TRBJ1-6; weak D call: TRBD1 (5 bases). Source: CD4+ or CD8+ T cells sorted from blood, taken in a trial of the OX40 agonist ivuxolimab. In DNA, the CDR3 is TGTGCCAGCAGCTTATGGGGCTCAGGTTCACCCCTCCACTTT. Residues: CASSLWGSGSPLHF.